This T cell receptor beta chain was retrieved from a study of blood T cell repertoires in COVID-19 (dated by TCRdb to 2018 to 2020). Study-wide context: The collaborator samples originated in the United States, Italy and Spain and spanned the acute and convalescent phases of COVID-19. The prospective study material was composed of cDNA or gDNA derived from T cells, B-cell-depleted T cells, or PBMCs. Deeply sampled blood TCRbeta repertoires from subjects exposed to, actively infected with, or recovered from COVID-19 were included in the dataset. The repertoires were made available in a free public database intended to serve as a resource for research on the immune response to SARS-CoV-2. Samples came from the ongoing ImmuneRACE study (first 160 participants) plus 1,254 subjects from 6 global collaborators. The sample metadata nearly always contained a de-identified subject ID, COVID-19 status, age in years and sex. HLA class I and class II types, where available, came from metadata supplied by the sample provider rather than from assay-based typing. Results and caveats for the whole study, not just this receptor: Clinical and demographic metadata were provided uncurated, with the amount varying by source and participant.

A second Seattle source provided samples from volunteer blood donors who had recovered from COVID-19. Each collaborating institution followed its own protocols to collect whole blood in K2EDTA tubes. Collaborator samples were shipped for TCRbeta analysis as frozen whole blood, isolated PBMCs, or DNA extracted from either sample type. The immunoSEQ Assay, a bias-controlled multiplex PCR, was used to amplify TCRbeta CDR3 regions from genomic DNA. The source study handled its data this way. Nucleated cell counts per sample were estimated from amplification of reference gene primers within the assay. To quantify the absolute abundance of each unique TCRbeta CDR3 rearrangement, sequence reads were collapsed and filtered. For each sample, productive Simpson clonality was calculated as the square root of Simpson's diversity index over productive rearrangements. The table comes from immuneACCESS by way of TCRdb, which keeps in-frame sequences with V and J called. Part of the clones is missing from these tables; in studies checked, under half for an unresolved V gene and the rest for unknown reasons. The V and J calls and the clone size are those of that table, but D and trimming were determined from the DNA. The sample data list about 250,000 clones, and roughly nine tenths of these were observed just once. The top ten clonotypes cover about 1.7% of the sample.

At the junction V is shortened by 2 bases and J by 6 bases; bases outside the gene matches: 6. The CDR3 numbers 14 residues from cysteine through phenylalanine. Solely the CDR3 DNA is kept, with 42 bases framed from the first base. CDR1 and CDR2 were assigned from the germline V gene as SGHRS and YFSETQ. Note on this clone: It has no known antigen specificity. No clone much larger than this one lies a single base away; base qualities are absent.

This TCR was sampled from a woman aged 55 to 70 who had recovered from COVID-19. Sequencing used peripheral blood. This sequence uses TRBV5-1 and TRBJ2-7; 9 middle bases align to TRBD1. The CDR3 region has the sequence CASSFPGQGSEQYF. The sequenced DNA: TGCGCCAGCAGCTTTCCGGGACAGGGTTCCGAGCAGTACTTC.